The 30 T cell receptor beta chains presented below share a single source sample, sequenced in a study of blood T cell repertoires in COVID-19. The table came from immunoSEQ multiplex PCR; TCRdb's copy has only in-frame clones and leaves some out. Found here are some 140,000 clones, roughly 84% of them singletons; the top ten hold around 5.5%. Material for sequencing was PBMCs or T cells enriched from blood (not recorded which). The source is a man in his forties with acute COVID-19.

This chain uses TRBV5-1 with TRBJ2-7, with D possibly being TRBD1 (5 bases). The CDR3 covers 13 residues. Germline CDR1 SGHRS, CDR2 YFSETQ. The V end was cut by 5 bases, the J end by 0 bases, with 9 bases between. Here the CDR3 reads CASRPRVSYEQYF. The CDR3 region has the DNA TGCGCCAGCAGGCCCAGGGTCTCCTACGAGCAGTACTTC.

CDR3 loop: CASSRGQTASYEQYF. CDR3 sequence (DNA): TGTGCCAGCAGCCGAGGACAGACCGCCTCCTACGAGCAGTACTTC. This chain joins TRBV3-1 (or the pseudogene TRBV3-2) and TRBJ2-7, with D perhaps TRBD1 (6 bases). CDR1 LGHDT and CDR2 YNNKEL come from the germline V gene (reference sequence). This CDR3 is 15 amino acids long. The V end was cut by 4 bases, the J end by 0 bases, with 13 bases between.

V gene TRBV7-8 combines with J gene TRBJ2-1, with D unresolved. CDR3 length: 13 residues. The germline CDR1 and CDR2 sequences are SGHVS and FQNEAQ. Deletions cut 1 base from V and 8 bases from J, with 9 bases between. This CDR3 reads CASSLEIRDEQFF. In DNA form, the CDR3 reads TGTGCCAGCAGCTTAGAGATTCGGGATGAGCAGTTCTTC.

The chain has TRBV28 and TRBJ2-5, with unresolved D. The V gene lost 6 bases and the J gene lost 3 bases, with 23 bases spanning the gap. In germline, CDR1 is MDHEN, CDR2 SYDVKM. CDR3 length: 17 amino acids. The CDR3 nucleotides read TGTGCCAGCAGCCGATCCTTGGCGGTGGATGAAGAAGAGACCCAGTACTTC. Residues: CASSRSLAVDEEETQYF. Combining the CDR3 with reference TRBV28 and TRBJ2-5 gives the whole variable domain DVKVTQSSRYLVKRTGEKVFLECVQDMDHENMFWYRQDPGLGLRLIYFSYDVKMKEKGDIPEGYSVSREKKERFSLILESASTNQTSMYLCASSRSLAVDEEETQYFGPGTRLLVL.

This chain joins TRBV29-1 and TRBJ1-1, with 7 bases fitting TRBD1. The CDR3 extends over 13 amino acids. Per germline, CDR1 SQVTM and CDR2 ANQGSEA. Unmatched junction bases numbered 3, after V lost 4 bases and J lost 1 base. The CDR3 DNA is TGCAGCGTTGTCCGGACAGGGAACACTGAAGCTTTCTTT. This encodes CSVVRTGNTEAFF. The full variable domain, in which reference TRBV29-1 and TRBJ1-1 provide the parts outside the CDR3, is SAVISQKPSRDICQRGTSLTIQCQVDSQVTMMFWYRQQPGQSLTLIATANQGSEATYESGFVIDKFPISRPNLTFSTLTVSNMSPEDSSIYLCSVVRTGNTEAFFGQGTRLTVV.

The CDR3 DNA sequence: TGTGCCACCGGCGGGGGGTTCGGGGATACGCAGTATTTT. Its protein product is CATGGGFGDTQYF. V gene TRBV15 combines with J gene TRBJ2-3; 8 positions match TRBD2. The J segment lost 6 bases and the V segment lost 8 bases, leaving 7 bases of the junction unmatched. The germline gives CDR1 LNHNV, CDR2 YYDKDF (reference sequence). The CDR3 has 13 residues.

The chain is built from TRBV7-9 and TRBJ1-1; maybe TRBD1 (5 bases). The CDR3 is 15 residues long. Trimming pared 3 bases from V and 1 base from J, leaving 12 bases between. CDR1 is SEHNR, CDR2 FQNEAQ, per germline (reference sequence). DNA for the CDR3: TGTGCCAGCAGCTTCATGGGGGGTACGAACACTGAAGCTTTCTTT. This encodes CASSFMGGTNTEAFF.

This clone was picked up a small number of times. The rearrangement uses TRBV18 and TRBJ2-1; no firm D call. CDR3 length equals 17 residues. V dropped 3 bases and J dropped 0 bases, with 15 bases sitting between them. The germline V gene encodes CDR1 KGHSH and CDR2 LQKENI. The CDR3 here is CASSPLPTRYSYNEQFF. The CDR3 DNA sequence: TGTGCCAGCTCACCGCTCCCGACACGATACTCCTACAATGAGCAGTTCTTC. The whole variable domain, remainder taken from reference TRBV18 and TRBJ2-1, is NAGVMQNPRHLVRRRGQEARLRCSPMKGHSHVYWYRQLPEEGLKFMVYLQKENIIDESGMPKERFSAEFPKEGPSILRIQQVVRGDSAAYFCASSPLPTRYSYNEQFFGPGTRLTVL.

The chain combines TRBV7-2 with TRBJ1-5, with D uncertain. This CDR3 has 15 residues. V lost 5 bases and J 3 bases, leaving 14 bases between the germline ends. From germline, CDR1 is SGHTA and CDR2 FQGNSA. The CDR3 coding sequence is TGTGCCAGCAGCCCCCGGGAGGGTTACAATCAGCCCCAGCATTTT. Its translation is CASSPREGYNQPQHF.

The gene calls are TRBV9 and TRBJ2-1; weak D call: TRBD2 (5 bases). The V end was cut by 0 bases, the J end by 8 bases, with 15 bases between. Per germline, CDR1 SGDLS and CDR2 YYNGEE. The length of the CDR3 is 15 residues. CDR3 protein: CASSVAGNPADEQFF. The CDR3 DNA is TGTGCCAGCAGCGTAGCCGGGAATCCAGCAGATGAGCAGTTCTTC.

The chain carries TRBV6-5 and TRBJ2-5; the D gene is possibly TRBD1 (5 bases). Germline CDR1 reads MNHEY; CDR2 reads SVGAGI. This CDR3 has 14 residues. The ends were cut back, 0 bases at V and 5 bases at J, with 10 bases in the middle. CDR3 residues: CASSYSWGWETQYF. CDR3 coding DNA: TGTGCCAGCAGTTACTCGTGGGGCTGGGAGACCCAGTACTTC.

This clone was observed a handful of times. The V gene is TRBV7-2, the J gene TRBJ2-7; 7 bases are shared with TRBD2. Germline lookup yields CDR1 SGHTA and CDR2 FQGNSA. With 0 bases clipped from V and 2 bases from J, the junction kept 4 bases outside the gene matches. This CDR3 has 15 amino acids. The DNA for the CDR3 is TGTGCCAGCAGCTTAGCGGGGAGGGGCGCCTACGAGCAGTACTTC. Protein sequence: CASSLAGRGAYEQYF.

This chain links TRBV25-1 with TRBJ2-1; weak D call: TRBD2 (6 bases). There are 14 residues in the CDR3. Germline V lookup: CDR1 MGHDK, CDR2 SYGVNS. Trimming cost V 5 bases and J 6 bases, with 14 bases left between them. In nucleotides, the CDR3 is TGTGCCAGCAGTCAACGGGAGAGAGGCAATGAGCAGTTCTTC. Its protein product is CASSQRERGNEQFF.

CDR3: CASSFNGQGNSINYGYTF. The CDR3 DNA is TGCGCCAGCAGCTTCAATGGACAGGGTAATTCGATAAACTATGGCTACACCTTC. The chain is built from TRBV5-1 and TRBJ1-2; 8 bases are shared with TRBD1. Germline V gene data show CDR1 as SGHRS and CDR2 as YFSETQ. CDR3 length: 18 amino acids. J gave up 2 bases and V 2 bases, and 14 bases lay outside the gene matches.

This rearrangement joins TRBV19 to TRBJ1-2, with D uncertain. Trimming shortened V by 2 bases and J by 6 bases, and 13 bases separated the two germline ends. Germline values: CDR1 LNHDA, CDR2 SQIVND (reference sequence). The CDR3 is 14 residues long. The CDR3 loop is CASSISPGIHGYTF. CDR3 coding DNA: TGTGCCAGTAGTATATCTCCGGGGATCCATGGCTACACCTTC.

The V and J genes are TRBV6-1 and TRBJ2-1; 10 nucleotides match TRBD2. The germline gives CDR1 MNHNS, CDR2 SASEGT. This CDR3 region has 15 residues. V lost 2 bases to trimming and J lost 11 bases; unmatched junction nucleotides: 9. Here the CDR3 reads CASSETSGTVKKQFF. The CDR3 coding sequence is TGTGCCAGCAGTGAAACTAGCGGGACAGTTAAAAAGCAGTTCTTC.

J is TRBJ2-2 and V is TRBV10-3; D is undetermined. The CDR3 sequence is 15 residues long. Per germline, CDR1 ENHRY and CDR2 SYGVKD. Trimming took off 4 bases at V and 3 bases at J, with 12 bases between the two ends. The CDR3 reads CAISVESPDTGELFF. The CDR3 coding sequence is TGTGCCATCAGTGTCGAGAGCCCGGACACCGGGGAGCTGTTTTTT.

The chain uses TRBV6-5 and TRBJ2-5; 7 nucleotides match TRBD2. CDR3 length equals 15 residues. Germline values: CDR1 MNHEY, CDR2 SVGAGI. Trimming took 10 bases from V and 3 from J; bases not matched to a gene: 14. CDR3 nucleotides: TGTGCCACTGTTGCCGGGGGAGGGATAGAAGAGACCCAGTACTTC. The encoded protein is CATVAGGGIEETQYF.

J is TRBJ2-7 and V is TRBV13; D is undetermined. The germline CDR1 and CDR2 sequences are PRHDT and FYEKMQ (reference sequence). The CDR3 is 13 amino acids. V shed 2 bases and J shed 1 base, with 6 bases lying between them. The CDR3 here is CASSLPLSYEQYF. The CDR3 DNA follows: TGTGCCAGCAGCTTACCTTTGTCCTACGAGCAGTACTTC.

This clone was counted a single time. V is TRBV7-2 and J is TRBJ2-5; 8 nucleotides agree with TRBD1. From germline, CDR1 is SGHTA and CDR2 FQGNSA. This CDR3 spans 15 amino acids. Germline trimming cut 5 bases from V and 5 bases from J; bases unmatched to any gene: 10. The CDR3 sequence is CASSPRTGLRETQYF. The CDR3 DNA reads TGTGCCAGCAGCCCCCGGACAGGGTTAAGGGAGACCCAGTACTTC.

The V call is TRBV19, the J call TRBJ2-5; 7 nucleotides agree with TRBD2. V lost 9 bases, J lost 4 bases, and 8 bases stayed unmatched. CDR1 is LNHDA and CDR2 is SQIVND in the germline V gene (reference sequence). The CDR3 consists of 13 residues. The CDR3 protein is CASRLGGTETQYF. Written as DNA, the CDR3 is TGTGCCAGCCGCCTCGGGGGGACAGAGACCCAGTACTTC.

The CDR3 DNA sequence: TGTGCCAGCTATAAGGGGTGGGCGCGGGGCTACACCTTC. Amino acids: CASYKGWARGYTF. V usage is TRBV21-1 and J usage is TRBJ1-2; the table assigns TRBD1, which was not confirmed against the DNA. TRBV21-1 counts as a pseudogene. The CDR3 length is 13 residues.

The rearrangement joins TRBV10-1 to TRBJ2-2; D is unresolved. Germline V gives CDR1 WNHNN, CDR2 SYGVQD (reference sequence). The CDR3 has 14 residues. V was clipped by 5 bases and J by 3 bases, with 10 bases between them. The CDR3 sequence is CASSPAVDTGELFF. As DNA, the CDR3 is TGCGCCAGCAGTCCCGCGGTCGACACCGGGGAGCTGTTTTTT.

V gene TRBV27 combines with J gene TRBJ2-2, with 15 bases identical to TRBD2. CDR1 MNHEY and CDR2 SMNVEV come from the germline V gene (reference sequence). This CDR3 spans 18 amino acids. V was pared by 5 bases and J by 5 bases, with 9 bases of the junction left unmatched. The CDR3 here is CASSPTGLAGGDTGELFF. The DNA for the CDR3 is TGTGCCAGCAGTCCCACGGGACTAGCGGGAGGAGATACCGGGGAGCTGTTTTTT.

The chain's CDR3 is CASSVLRVNSPLHF. DNA of the CDR3: TGCGCCAGCAGTGTGTTGCGGGTTAATTCACCCCTCCACTTT. The chain is built from TRBV10-2 and TRBJ1-6; D remains ambiguous. This CDR3 has 14 amino acids. Germline assignment: CDR1 WSHSY and CDR2 SAAADI. Trimming took 4 bases from V and 6 from J, leaving 10 bases between them.

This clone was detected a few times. The CDR3 DNA follows: TGTGCCAGCAGCCAACCAGCGGGGCGGGGAGATACGCAGTATTTT. The encoded protein is CASSQPAGRGDTQYF. The genes are TRBV3-1 (or the pseudogene TRBV3-2) and TRBJ2-3, with 7 bases aligning to TRBD2. The V and J ends lost 2 bases and 5 bases, in that order; junction bases with no gene match: 7. The CDR3 is 15 residues long. Germline loops: CDR1 LGHDT, CDR2 YNNKEL (reference sequence).

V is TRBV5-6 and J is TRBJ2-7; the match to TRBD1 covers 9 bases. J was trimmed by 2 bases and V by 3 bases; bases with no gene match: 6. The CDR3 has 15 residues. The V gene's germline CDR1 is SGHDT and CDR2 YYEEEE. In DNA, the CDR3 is TGTGCCAGCAGCTGGACGGGACAGGGTACCTACGAGCAGTACTTC. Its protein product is CASSWTGQGTYEQYF.

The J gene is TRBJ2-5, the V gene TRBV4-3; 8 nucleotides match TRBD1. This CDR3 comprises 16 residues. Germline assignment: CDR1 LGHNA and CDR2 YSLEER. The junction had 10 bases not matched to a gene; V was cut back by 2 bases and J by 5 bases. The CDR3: CASSQLATGVSETQYF. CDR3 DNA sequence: TGCGCCAGCAGCCAACTCGCGACAGGGGTGAGCGAGACCCAGTACTTC.

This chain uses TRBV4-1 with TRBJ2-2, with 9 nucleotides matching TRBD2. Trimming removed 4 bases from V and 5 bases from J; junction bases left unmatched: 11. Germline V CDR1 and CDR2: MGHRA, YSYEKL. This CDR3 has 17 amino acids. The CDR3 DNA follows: TGCGCCAGCAGCCCGGGACTAGCAAGGTCTGTTACCGGGGAGCTGTTTTTT. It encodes CASSPGLARSVTGELFF.

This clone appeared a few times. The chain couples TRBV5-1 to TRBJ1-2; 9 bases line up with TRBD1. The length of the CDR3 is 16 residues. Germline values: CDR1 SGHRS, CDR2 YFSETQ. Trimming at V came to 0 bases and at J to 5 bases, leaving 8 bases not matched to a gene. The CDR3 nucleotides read TGCGCCAGCAGCTTGGCACCTCGGGACAGGGCTTATGGCTACACCTTC. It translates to CASSLAPRDRAYGYTF.